A selection of T cell receptor beta chains follows, all from one sample in a study of blood T cells in healthy people across ages. TCRdb analysed the 5' RACE reads with MiXCR anew, one entry per CDR3 protein. The table includes more than 900,000 distinct CDR3 sequences, approximately 26% detected once. In addition, the sample was reused for a study of T cells of mothers and their children.

The sequenced sample consisted of blood. The receptor source for this set is a girl aged 2-15 years in good health. Each CDR3 is given with its conserved first and last residue. Fields, in order: CDR3 protein, CDR3 DNA, J gene, D gene, clone size, V gene. A D gene is named only where the DNA matches it firmly. Clone sizes are given selectively: once, few, many, or a class where the clone is expanded.

CASSLGFTPGETQYF	TGTGCCAGCAGCTTAGGTTTTACCCCCGGGGAGACCCAGTACTTC	TRBJ2-5	NA	few	TRBV11-2
CTSSSDQNQPQHF	TGCACCAGCAGCTCAGACCAGAATCAGCCCCAGCATTTT	TRBJ1-5	NA	few	TRBV5-1
CASTIPGRTGANVLTF	TGTGCCAGCACCATCCCGGGGCGAACTGGGGCCAACGTCCTGACTTTC	TRBJ2-6	NA	few	TRBV12-3/TRBV12-4
CATGRLQGTQYF	TGTGCCACGGGGAGACTCCAAGGGACCCAGTACTTC	TRBJ2-5	NA	NA	TRBV10-3
CASSLGNGPRETQYF	TGTGCCAGCAGCTTAGGGAATGGACCGAGAGAGACCCAGTACTTC	TRBJ2-5	NA	few	TRBV7-3
CASSTQGAAYGYTF	TGTGCCAGCAGTACACAGGGGGCGGCCTATGGCTACACCTTC	TRBJ1-2	TRBD1	NA	TRBV28
CSAQLSYNEQFF	TGCAGTGCTCAACTCTCCTACAATGAGCAGTTCTTC	TRBJ2-1	NA	once	TRBV20-1
CASSQMGTGVQYF	TGCGCCAGCAGCCAGATGGGGACAGGGGTCCAGTACTTC	TRBJ2-5	TRBD1	NA	TRBV4-1
CPSRSTTSTDTQYF	TGTCCCAGCAGATCAACTACTAGCACAGATACGCAGTATTTT	TRBJ2-3	NA	NA	TRBV6-5
CASSSITSALSYNERFF	TGCGCCAGCAGCTCCATCACTAGCGCACTTTCCTACAATGAGCGGTTCTTC	TRBJ2-1	TRBD2	few	TRBV5-1
CASSLDWTGGDEQFF	TGTGCCAGCAGCTTAGATTGGACAGGGGGGGATGAGCAGTTCTTC	TRBJ2-1	TRBD1	NA	TRBV7-8
CTSSFRAEDAEKLFF	TGTACCAGCAGTTTTCGGGCCGAGGATGCGGAAAAACTGTTTTTT	TRBJ1-4	NA	NA	TRBV27
CASSQYGTGTSEQYF	TGTGCCAGCAGTCAGTACGGGACAGGGACGTCCGAGCAGTACTTC	TRBJ2-7	TRBD1	NA	TRBV6-5
CASTLGSNQPQHF	TGTGCCAGCACCCTAGGAAGCAATCAGCCCCAGCATTTT	TRBJ1-5	NA	few	TRBV7-8
CASSLNVGKGNEQYF	TGTGCCAGCAGCTTAAACGTCGGTAAGGGTAACGAGCAGTACTTC	TRBJ2-7	NA	NA	TRBV7-6